The entry that follows covers one TCR beta chain sequence. This clonotype was seen a few times. Its antigen is not yet known. The sample holds no much larger clone one base away, and base qualities are not on file. The sample comes from a study of CD8 T cells in ankylosing spondylitis (dated by TCRdb to the late 2010s). Looking at the study overall: The study set out to find disease-linked TCR variants by profiling T cell receptor beta repertoires in ankylosing spondylitis patients and healthy donors. The whole study cohort included some 100 healthy donors and under 30 ankylosing spondylitis patients. Peripheral blood was sampled, and synovial fluid was also collected from ankylosing spondylitis patients. Study-wide conclusions, independent of this receptor: Some motif variants had previously been reported in the synovial fluid and blood of reactive arthritis patients, which suggests shared mechanisms of disease initiation. The disease-linked clones were reported to be significantly enriched in matched synovial fluid samples from ankylosing spondylitis patients. The disease-linked clones showed a CD8+ phenotype and occurred at relatively low frequencies in peripheral blood. A TCR beta motif made up of seven or eight highly homologous amino acid variants appeared to be characteristic of blood from ankylosing spondylitis patients.

Based on the germline V gene, the CDR1 and CDR2 sequences are MNHEY and SVGAGI. CDR3 length: 13 amino acids, cysteine to phenylalanine. Left in the record is the CDR3 DNA by itself, 39 bases read in frame from the first base. V trim: 6 bases; J trim: 0 bases; unmatched bases: 1. The data were produced on an Illumina HiSeq 2500. Quantitative 5'-RACE with molecular barcodes was the method used to prepare the TCR beta libraries. In the paper's pipeline: A new computational method based on a probabilistic model of VDJ rearrangement was used to identify disease-linked TCR variants. TCRdb cleaned the public reads at Q25 with fastp, built clones with MiXCR and kept in-frame beta chains. Merged by CDR3 protein, the rows form single entries marked with the most common genes and DNA. For this entry, the V and J calls and clone size follow TCRdb and not the study's own pipeline. The sample table holds some 270,000 distinct CDR3 sequences, of which roughly 32% were seen once. The ten largest account for roughly 4.2% of the sample.

This sequence was found in a male donor with ankylosing spondylitis or in good health (not recorded which). The sequencing sample was made of blood, either unsorted or a sorted T cell fraction (not recorded which). The rearranged chain carries TRBV6-5 and TRBJ1-2; 7 junctional bases match TRBD1. The sequenced DNA is TGTGCCAGCAGGGGACAGTCTAACTATGGCTACACCTTC. Its translation is CASRGQSNYGYTF.